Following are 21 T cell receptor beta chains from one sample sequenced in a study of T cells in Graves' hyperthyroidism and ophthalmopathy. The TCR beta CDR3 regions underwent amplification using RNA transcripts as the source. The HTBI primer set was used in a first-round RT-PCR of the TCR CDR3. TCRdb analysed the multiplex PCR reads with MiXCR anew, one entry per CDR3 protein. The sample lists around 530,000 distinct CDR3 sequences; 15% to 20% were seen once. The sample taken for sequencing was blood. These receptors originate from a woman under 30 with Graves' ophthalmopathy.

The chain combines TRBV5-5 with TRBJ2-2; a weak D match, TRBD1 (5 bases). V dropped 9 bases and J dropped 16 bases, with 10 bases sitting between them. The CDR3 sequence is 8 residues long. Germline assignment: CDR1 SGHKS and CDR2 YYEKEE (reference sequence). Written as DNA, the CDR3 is TGTGCCAACCCCAGGGAGTTTTTT. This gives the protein CANPREFF.

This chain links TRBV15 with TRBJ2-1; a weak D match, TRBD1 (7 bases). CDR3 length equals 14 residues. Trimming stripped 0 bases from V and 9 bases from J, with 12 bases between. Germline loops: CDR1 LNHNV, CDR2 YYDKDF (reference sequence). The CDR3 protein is CATSRDRQGGEQFF. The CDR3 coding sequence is TGTGCCACCAGCAGAGATCGCCAGGGGGGTGAGCAGTTCTTC.

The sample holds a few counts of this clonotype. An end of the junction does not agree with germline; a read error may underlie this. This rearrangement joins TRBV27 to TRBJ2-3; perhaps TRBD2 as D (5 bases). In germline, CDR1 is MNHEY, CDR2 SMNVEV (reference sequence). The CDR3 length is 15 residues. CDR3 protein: CASSLYSPSIDTQYF. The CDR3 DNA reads TGTGCCAGCAGTTTATACTCCCCTAGCATAGATACGCAGTATTTT.

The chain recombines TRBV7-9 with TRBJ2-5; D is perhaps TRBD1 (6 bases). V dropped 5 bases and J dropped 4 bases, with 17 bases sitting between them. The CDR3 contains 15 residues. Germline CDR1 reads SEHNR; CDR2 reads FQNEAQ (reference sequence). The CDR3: CASSIPDRVGETQYF. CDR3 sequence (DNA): TGTGCCAGCAGCATCCCGGACAGAGTGGGAGAGACCCAGTACTTC.

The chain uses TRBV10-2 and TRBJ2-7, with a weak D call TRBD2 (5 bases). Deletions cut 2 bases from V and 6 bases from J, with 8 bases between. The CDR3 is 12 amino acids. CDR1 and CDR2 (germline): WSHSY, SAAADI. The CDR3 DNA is TGCGCCAGCAGTGAGAACGGAGGCGAGCAGTACTTC. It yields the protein CASSENGGEQYF.

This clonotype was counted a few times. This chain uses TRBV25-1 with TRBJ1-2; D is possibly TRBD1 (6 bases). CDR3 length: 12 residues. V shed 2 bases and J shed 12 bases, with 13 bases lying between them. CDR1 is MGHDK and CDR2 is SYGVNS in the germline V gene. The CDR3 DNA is TGTGCCAGCAGTGAACCCAGGGGCGTCCACACCTTC. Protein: CASSEPRGVHTF.

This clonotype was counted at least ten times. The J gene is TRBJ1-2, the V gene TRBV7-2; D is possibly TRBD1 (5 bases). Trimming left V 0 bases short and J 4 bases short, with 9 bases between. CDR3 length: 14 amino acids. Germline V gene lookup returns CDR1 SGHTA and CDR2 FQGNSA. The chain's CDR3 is CASSLAQGGYGYTF. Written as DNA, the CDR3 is TGTGCCAGCAGCTTAGCGCAGGGTGGCTATGGCTACACCTTC.

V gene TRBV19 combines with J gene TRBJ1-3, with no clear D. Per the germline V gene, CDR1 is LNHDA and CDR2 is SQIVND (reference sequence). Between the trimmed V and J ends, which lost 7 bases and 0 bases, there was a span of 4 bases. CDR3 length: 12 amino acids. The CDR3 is CASTSSGNTIYF. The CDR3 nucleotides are TGTGCCAGTACCAGCTCTGGAAACACCATATATTTT.

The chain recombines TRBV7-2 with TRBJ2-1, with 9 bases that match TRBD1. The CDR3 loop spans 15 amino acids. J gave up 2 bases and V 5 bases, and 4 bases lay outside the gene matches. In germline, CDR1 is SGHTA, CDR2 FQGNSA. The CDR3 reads CASSHGQGTYNEQFF. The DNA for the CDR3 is TGTGCCAGCAGCCATGGACAGGGGACCTACAATGAGCAGTTCTTC.

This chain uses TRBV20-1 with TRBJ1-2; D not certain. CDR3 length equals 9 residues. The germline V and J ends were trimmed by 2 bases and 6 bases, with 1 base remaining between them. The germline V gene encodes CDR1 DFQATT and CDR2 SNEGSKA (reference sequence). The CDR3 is CSARHGYTF. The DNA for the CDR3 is TGCAGTGCTAGACATGGCTACACCTTC.

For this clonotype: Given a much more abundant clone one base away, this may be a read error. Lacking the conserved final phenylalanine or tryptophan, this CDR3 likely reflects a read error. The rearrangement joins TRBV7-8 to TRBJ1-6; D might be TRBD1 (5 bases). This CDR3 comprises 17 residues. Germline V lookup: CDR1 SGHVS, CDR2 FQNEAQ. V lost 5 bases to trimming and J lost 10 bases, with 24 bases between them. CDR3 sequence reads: CASSGEGTFTGGSPLHS. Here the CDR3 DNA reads TGTGCCAGCAGCGGAGAGGGCACTTTTACCGGGGGGTCACCCCTCCACTCT.

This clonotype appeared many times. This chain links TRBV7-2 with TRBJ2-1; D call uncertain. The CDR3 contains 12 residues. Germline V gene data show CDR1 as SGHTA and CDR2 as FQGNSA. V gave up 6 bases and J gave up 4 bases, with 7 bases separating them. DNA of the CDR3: TGTGCCAGCAGTTCAGAGTACAATGAGCAGTTCTTC. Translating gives CASSSEYNEQFF.

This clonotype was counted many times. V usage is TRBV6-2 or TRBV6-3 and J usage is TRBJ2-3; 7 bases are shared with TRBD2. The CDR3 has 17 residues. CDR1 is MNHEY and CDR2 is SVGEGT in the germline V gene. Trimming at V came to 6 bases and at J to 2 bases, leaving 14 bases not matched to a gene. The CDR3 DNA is TGTGCCAGCAGCTACAGGAGAGCGGGGTTCTACACAGATACGCAGTATTTT. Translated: CASSYRRAGFYTDTQYF.

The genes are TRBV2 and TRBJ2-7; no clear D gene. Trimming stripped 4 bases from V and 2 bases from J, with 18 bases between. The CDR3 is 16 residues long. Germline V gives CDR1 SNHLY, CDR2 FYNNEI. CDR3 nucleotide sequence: TGTGCCAGCAGTGTATTAAGCGTTATCCCCGCCTACGAGCAGTACTTC. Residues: CASSVLSVIPAYEQYF.

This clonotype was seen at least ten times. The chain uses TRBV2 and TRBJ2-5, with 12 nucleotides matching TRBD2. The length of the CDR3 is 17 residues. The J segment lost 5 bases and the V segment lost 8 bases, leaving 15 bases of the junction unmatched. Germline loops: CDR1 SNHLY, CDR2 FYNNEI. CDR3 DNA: TGTGCCAGCGTTCCCCCCCCTAGCGGGGGGGAGAGGGAGACCCAGTACTTC. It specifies CASVPPPSGGERETQYF.

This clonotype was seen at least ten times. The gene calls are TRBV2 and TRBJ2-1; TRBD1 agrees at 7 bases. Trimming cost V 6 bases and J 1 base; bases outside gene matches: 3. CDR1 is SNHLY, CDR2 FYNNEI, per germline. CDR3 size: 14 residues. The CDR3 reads CASSLTGSYNEQFF. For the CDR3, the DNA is TGTGCCAGCAGCTTGACAGGGTCCTACAATGAGCAGTTCTTC.

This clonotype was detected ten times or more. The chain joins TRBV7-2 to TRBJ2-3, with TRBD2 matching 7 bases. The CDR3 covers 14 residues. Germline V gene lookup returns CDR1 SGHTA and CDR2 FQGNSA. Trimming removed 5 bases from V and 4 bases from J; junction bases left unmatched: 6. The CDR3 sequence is CASSLSGPPDTQYF. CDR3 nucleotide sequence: TGTGCCAGCAGCCTTAGCGGGCCCCCAGATACGCAGTATTTT.

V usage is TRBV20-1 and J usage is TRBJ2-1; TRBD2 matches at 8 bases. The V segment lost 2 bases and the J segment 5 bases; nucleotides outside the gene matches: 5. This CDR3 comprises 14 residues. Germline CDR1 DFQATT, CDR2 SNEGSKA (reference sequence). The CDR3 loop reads CSARIPGGNNEQFF. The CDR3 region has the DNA TGCAGTGCTAGAATACCGGGGGGGAACAATGAGCAGTTCTTC.

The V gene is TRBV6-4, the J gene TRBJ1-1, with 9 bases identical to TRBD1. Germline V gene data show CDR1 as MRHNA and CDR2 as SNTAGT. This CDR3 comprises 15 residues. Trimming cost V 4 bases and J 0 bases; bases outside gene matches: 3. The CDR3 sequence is CASSATGGLNTEAFF. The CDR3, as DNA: TGTGCCAGCAGTGCTACAGGGGGCTTGAACACTGAAGCTTTCTTT.

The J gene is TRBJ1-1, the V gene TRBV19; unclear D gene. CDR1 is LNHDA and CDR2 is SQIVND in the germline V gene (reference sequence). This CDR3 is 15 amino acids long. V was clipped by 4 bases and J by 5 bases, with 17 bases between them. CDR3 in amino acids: CASSTGARVSTEAFF. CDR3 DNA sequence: TGTGCCAGTAGTACAGGAGCTAGGGTCTCGACTGAAGCTTTCTTT.

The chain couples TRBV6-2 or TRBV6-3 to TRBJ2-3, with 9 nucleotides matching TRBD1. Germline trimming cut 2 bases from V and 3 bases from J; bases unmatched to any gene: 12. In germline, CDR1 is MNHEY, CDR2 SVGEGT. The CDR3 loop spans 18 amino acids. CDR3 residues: CASSYHTSQGARTDTQYF. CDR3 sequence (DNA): TGTGCCAGCAGTTACCATACCTCACAGGGGGCGCGTACAGATACGCAGTATTTT.